The 27 T cell receptor beta chains presented below share a single source sample, sequenced in a study of cytomegalovirus exposure and HLA in healthy donors. This PCR relied on a set of 60 Vbeta primers and 13 Jbeta primers. The repertoire was sequenced with immunoSEQ multiplex PCR; TCRdb's copy has only in-frame clones and lacks some. The sample carries 250,000 to 350,000 clones, roughly 70% recorded once. Sequencing input: PBMCs. The receptor set was obtained from a female donor in good health and CMV-seronegative.

A remark on this clone: The sample contains more than one DNA sequence encoding this CDR3. The chain joins TRBV28 to TRBJ2-7; 7 bases are shared with TRBD1. CDR1 is MDHEN, CDR2 SYDVKM, per germline. This CDR3 region has 14 residues. V was clipped by 2 bases and J by 1 base; unmatched bases: 2. CDR3 nucleotides: TGTGCCAGCAGTTTAAGGGGGCTGTCCTACGAGCAGTACTTC. Protein: CASSLRGLSYEQYF.

The chain is built from TRBV10-1 and TRBJ2-3, with a weak D call TRBD2 (5 bases). Germline CDR1 is WNHNN and CDR2 is SYGVQD (reference sequence). Trimming removed 0 bases at V and 2 bases at J, with 6 bases between. The CDR3 runs 14 residues. The CDR3 loop is CASSESRVTDTQYF. As DNA, the CDR3 is TGCGCCAGCAGTGAGTCGAGGGTCACAGATACGCAGTATTTT.

The rearrangement links TRBV20-1 to TRBJ1-4; D uncertain. In germline, CDR1 is DFQATT, CDR2 SNEGSKA (reference sequence). The CDR3 is made up of 11 amino acids. Between the trimmed V and J ends, which lost 6 bases and 4 bases, there was a span of 6 bases. CDR3 sequence: CSAYINEKLFF. CDR3 nucleotide sequence: TGCAGTGCCTATATTAATGAAAAACTGTTTTTT.

There are a few counts of this clone. This chain links TRBV9 with TRBJ2-7, with 7 bases that match TRBD2. The CDR3 totals 14 residues. The V gene end was trimmed by 2 bases and the J gene end by 5 bases; junction bases not matched to a gene: 7. Germline loops: CDR1 SGDLS, CDR2 YYNGEE. The CDR3 sequence is CASSVRGGINEQYF. The CDR3 DNA reads as TGTGCCAGCAGCGTTCGGGGAGGGATTAACGAGCAGTACTTC.

The J gene is TRBJ2-7, the V gene TRBV11-3, with TRBD2 identical over 12 bases. Germline V gene data show CDR1 as SGHNT and CDR2 as YENEEA. CDR3 size: 14 residues. V dropped 5 bases and J dropped 3; count of bases not matched to a gene: 2. The chain's CDR3 is CASSQTSGSYEQYF. CDR3 DNA: TGTGCCAGCAGCCAGACTAGCGGGAGCTACGAGCAGTACTTC.

J is TRBJ2-7 and V is TRBV7-8, with a weak D call TRBD2 (5 bases). With 1 base removed from V and 3 bases from J, the gap between germline ends came to 10 bases. The germline V gene encodes CDR1 SGHVS and CDR2 FQNEAQ. This CDR3 contains 14 residues. The DNA for the CDR3 is TGTGCCAGCAGCTTAGTTGAAGGGAGCTACGAGCAGTACTTC. Translating it yields CASSLVEGSYEQYF.

CDR3 protein: CASSLSGPITEAFF. The CDR3 region has the DNA TGTGCCAGCAGCTTGTCAGGGCCAATCACTGAAGCTTTCTTT. V gene TRBV7-3 combines with J gene TRBJ1-1; maybe TRBD1 (5 bases). The V and J ends lost 3 bases and 4 bases respectively, with 12 bases between them. Germline V gene lookup returns CDR1 SGHTA and CDR2 FQGTGA. CDR3 length equals 14 residues.

V usage is TRBV28 and J usage is TRBJ1-5; a weak D match, TRBD1 (6 bases). Trimming took off 1 base at V and 1 base at J, with 8 bases between the two ends. The CDR3 loop spans 15 amino acids. Germline V lookup: CDR1 MDHEN, CDR2 SYDVKM. Written as DNA, the CDR3 is TGTGCCAGCAGTTTATCTCAGGGGAGCAATCAGCCCCAGCATTTT. Translation: CASSLSQGSNQPQHF.

This clone was observed a handful of times. The rearrangement joins TRBV5-1 to TRBJ1-1; no clear D gene. The CDR3 spans 11 residues. Looked up from germline, CDR1 is SGHRS and CDR2 is YFSETQ. V lost 3 bases to trimming and J lost 6 bases, with 6 bases between them. The CDR3 is CASSYLSEAFF. In DNA form, the CDR3 reads TGCGCCAGCAGCTATCTCTCTGAAGCTTTCTTT.

This chain links TRBV7-6 with TRBJ1-2, with D maybe TRBD1 (6 bases). Germline-derived CDR1 and CDR2 are SGHVS and FNYEAQ. The CDR3 loop spans 13 amino acids. The V end lost 5 bases, the J end lost 2 bases, and 9 bases lay between the germline ends. CDR3: CASSPQGNYGYTF. The CDR3 nucleotides are TGTGCCAGCAGCCCACAGGGAAACTATGGCTACACCTTC.

This clone was seen only once. The gene calls are TRBV2 and TRBJ1-3, with D possibly matching TRBD1 (5 bases). Germline loops: CDR1 SNHLY, CDR2 FYNNEI. Trimming removed 6 bases at V and 2 bases at J, with 8 bases between. This CDR3 is 13 amino acids long. The CDR3 spells CASRTEAGNTIYF. DNA of the CDR3: TGTGCCAGCAGGACAGAGGCTGGAAACACCATATATTTT. Based on the CDR3 plus reference TRBV2 and TRBJ1-3, the full variable domain is EPEVTQTPSHQVTQMGQEVILRCVPISNHLYFYWYRQILGQKVEFLVSFYNNEISEKSEIFDDQFSVERPDGSNFTLKIRSTKLEDSAMYFCASRTEAGNTIYFGEGSWLTVV.

This clone occurred a few times. This rearrangement joins TRBV29-1 to TRBJ1-5, with D perhaps matching TRBD1 (6 bases). Per germline, CDR1 SQVTM and CDR2 ANQGSEA. Trimming removed 3 bases at V and 1 base at J, with 19 bases between. The CDR3 runs 17 residues. The CDR3 loop is CSVEEVAGECSNQPQHF. DNA for the CDR3: TGCAGCGTTGAGGAGGTGGCAGGGGAGTGCAGCAATCAGCCCCAGCATTTT.

The rearrangement joins TRBV5-1 to TRBJ2-5; 9 positions agree with TRBD2. J gave up 2 bases and V 4 bases, and 9 bases lay outside the gene matches. In germline, CDR1 is SGHRS, CDR2 YFSETQ. The CDR3 is made up of 16 amino acids. In DNA, the CDR3 is TGCGCCAGCAGCCGGGGGTCTAGCGGGAAACAAGAGACCCAGTACTTC. It yields the protein CASSRGSSGKQETQYF. The entire variable domain, with the rest obtained from reference TRBV5-1 and TRBJ2-5, is as follows: KAGVTQTPRYLIKTRGQQVTLSCSPISGHRSVSWYQQTPGQGLQFLFEYFSETQRNKGNFPGRFSGRQFSNSRSEMNVSTLELGDSALYLCASSRGSSGKQETQYFGPGTRLLVL.

The chain employs TRBV30 and TRBJ2-1, with unresolved D. The CDR3 totals 13 residues. V lost 2 bases to trimming and J lost 5 bases, with 10 bases between them. Germline V gene sequence: CDR1 GTSNPN, CDR2 SVGIG (reference sequence). The CDR3 sequence is CAWSLQIDNEQFF. DNA of the CDR3: TGTGCCTGGAGTCTACAGATCGACAATGAGCAGTTCTTC.

This clone has only a few counts. The J gene is TRBJ2-5, the V gene TRBV7-9; 7 positions agree with TRBD1. J lost 4 bases, V lost 5 bases, and 4 bases had no gene match. The CDR3 totals 13 residues. Germline values: CDR1 SEHNR, CDR2 FQNEAQ (reference sequence). CDR3 in amino acids: CASSGTVIETQYF. CDR3 in DNA: TGTGCCAGCAGCGGGACAGTGATAGAGACCCAGTACTTC. Full variable domain (missing parts from reference TRBV7-9 and TRBJ2-5): DTGVSQNPRHKITKRGQNVTFRCDPISEHNRLYWYRQTLGQGPEFLTYFQNEAQLEKSRLLSDRFSAERPKGSFSTLEIQRTEQGDSAMYLCASSGTVIETQYFGPGTRLLVL.

This clone was recorded only once. The chain is built from TRBV20-1 and TRBJ2-3, with D unclear. The CDR3 loop spans 11 amino acids. CDR1 and CDR2 (germline): DFQATT, SNEGSKA (reference sequence). V gave up 4 bases and J gave up 3 bases, with 5 bases separating them. As DNA, the CDR3 is TGCAGTGCTACCGTAACAGATACGCAGTATTTT. It is translated as CSATVTDTQYF.

This chain uses TRBV2 with TRBJ2-1; D gene ambiguous. The CDR3 is made up of 13 amino acids. Germline V gene data show CDR1 as SNHLY and CDR2 as FYNNEI. Trimming left V 6 bases short and J 5 bases short, with 11 bases between. The CDR3 here is CASSFYGNNEQFF. The CDR3 bases are TGTGCCAGCAGCTTCTACGGTAACAATGAGCAGTTCTTC. Drawing the rest from reference TRBV2 and TRBJ2-1, the complete variable domain is EPEVTQTPSHQVTQMGQEVILRCVPISNHLYFYWYRQILGQKVEFLVSFYNNEISEKSEIFDDQFSVERPDGSNFTLKIRSTKLEDSAMYFCASSFYGNNEQFFGPGTRLTVL.

The rearrangement uses TRBV11-3 and TRBJ1-6; the match to TRBD1 covers 7 bases. The CDR3 has 18 residues. J gave up 4 bases and V 4 bases, and 13 bases lay outside the gene matches. The germline V gene has CDR1 SGHNT and CDR2 YENEEA. DNA for the CDR3: TGTGCCAGCAGCTCCGGGACAGATAGGACTTGGTATAATTCACCCCTCCACTTT. It yields the protein CASSSGTDRTWYNSPLHF.

V and J are TRBV6-1 and TRBJ2-5; D is ambiguous. The closer fit of TRBJ2-7 to the DNA end suggests the J call may be wrong. There are 11 residues in the CDR3. Germline loops: CDR1 MNHNS, CDR2 SASEGT. This chain's CDR3 is CASEASYEQYF. In DNA, the CDR3 is TGTGCCAGCGAAGCCTCCTACGAGCAGTACTTC.

J is TRBJ2-3 and V is TRBV28; 8 bases map to TRBD1. Germline assignment: CDR1 MDHEN and CDR2 SYDVKM. This CDR3 is 19 amino acids long. Losses at the gene ends were 3 bases for V and 3 bases for J; bases not matched to a gene: 17. CDR3 sequence reads: CASSFFAGQDSRGTDTQYF. CDR3 nucleotides: TGTGCCAGCAGTTTTTTTGCGGGACAGGATTCTAGAGGTACAGATACGCAGTATTTT.

V gene TRBV7-9 combines with J gene TRBJ2-1, with 11 bases identical to TRBD2. V lost 2 bases and J lost 6; bases outside the gene matches: 3. Germline lookup yields CDR1 SEHNR and CDR2 FQNEAQ (reference sequence). This CDR3 has 15 residues. In nucleotides, the CDR3 is TGTGCCAGCAGCTTATTTAGCGGGAGGGCCAATGAGCAGTTCTTC. Its translation: CASSLFSGRANEQFF.

The rearrangement links TRBV5-1 to TRBJ2-1, with 7 bases matching TRBD1. V lost 3 bases, J lost 7 bases, and 4 bases stayed unmatched. Per the germline V gene, CDR1 is SGHRS and CDR2 is YFSETQ. This CDR3 has 13 residues. As DNA, the CDR3 is TGCGCCAGCAGCTACGACAGGGATAATGAGCAGTTCTTC. Its translation: CASSYDRDNEQFF.

This chain joins TRBV11-3 and TRBJ2-1; 11 bases match TRBD2. The CDR3 extends over 17 amino acids. Unmatched junction bases numbered 8, after V lost 0 bases and J lost 7 bases. CDR1 is SGHNT and CDR2 is YENEEA in the germline V gene. CDR3 nucleotides: TGTGCCAGCAGCTTAGATTTCCTAGCGGGAGGTAAGAATGAGCAGTTCTTC. It encodes CASSLDFLAGGKNEQFF.

V usage is TRBV5-6 and J usage is TRBJ1-6; TRBD1 is a possible D gene (5 bases). CDR3 length: 15 amino acids. The V and J ends lost 0 bases and 6 bases respectively, with 10 bases between them. Per the germline V gene, CDR1 is SGHDT and CDR2 is YYEEEE. The CDR3 here is CASSLEGRANSPLHF. DNA for the CDR3: TGTGCCAGCAGCTTGGAGGGCAGGGCTAATTCACCCCTCCACTTT.

V gene TRBV14 combines with J gene TRBJ1-2; 7 bases map to TRBD1. V was pared by 1 base and J by 4 bases, with 0 bases of the junction left unmatched. Germline V lookup: CDR1 SGHDN, CDR2 FVKESK. The CDR3 sequence is 13 residues long. In nucleotides, the CDR3 is TGTGCCAGCAGCCAAGGGGACAGCTATGGCTACACCTTC. Its protein is CASSQGDSYGYTF.

The chain employs TRBV4-2 and TRBJ2-2; 9 bases fit TRBD1. With 3 bases clipped from V and 5 bases from J, the junction kept 4 bases outside the gene matches. The CDR3 is made up of 15 amino acids. From germline, CDR1 is LGHNA and CDR2 YNFKEQ. The CDR3 here is CASSQGQGSTGELFF. CDR3 DNA sequence: TGTGCCAGCAGCCAGGGACAGGGCAGTACCGGGGAGCTGTTTTTT.

The chain combines TRBV5-8 with TRBJ2-5; 8 nucleotides align to TRBD1. This CDR3 contains 16 residues. With 2 bases clipped from V and 3 bases from J, the junction kept 9 bases outside the gene matches. Germline-derived CDR1 and CDR2 are SGHTS and YDEGEE. The CDR3 bases are TGTGCCAGCAGCTTTACTCAGGGGGCGAATGAAGAGACCCAGTACTTC. Its protein product is CASSFTQGANEETQYF. Variable domain in full (rest from reference TRBV5-8 and TRBJ2-5): EAGVTQSPTHLIKTRGQQATLRCSPISGHTSVYWYQQALGLGLQFLLWYDEGEERNRGNFPPRFSGRQFPNYSSELNVNALELEDSALYLCASSFTQGANEETQYFGPGTRLLVL.